This entry is about one T cell receptor (beta chain). What it binds is unknown. Germline V gene lookup returns CDR1 SQVTM and CDR2 ANQGSEA. CDR3 length: 14 residues. V was clipped by 7 bases and J by 6 bases, with 19 bases between them. This sample is part of a study of graft-versus-host responses after intestinal transplantation. Study-level background: Recipients were all induced with anti-thymocyte globulin, then given tacrolimus and steroids for 3 to 4 years.

Whole-study results and caveats: GvH clones appeared in recipient marrow, some first in ileum or blood. In patients with graft-donor T cell macrochimerism, allograft graft-versus-host to host-versus-graft clonal ratios were high.

Data came from immunoSEQ multiplex PCR; TCRdb stores just in-frame clones and leaves some out. The repertoire has over 90,000 clones, 93% of them found once; the top ten carry 0.95% to 1.5%. The source is a human donor who received an intestinal transplant. Sequenced here: unstimulated CD8+ T cells sorted from spleen or lymph node cells, sampled before intestinal transplant. The J gene is TRBJ2-1, the V gene TRBV29-1; no clear D gene. The CDR3 region is CSALLIYDPNEQFF. CDR3 DNA: TGCAGCGCCTTGTTAATCTATGATCCCAATGAGCAGTTCTTC.